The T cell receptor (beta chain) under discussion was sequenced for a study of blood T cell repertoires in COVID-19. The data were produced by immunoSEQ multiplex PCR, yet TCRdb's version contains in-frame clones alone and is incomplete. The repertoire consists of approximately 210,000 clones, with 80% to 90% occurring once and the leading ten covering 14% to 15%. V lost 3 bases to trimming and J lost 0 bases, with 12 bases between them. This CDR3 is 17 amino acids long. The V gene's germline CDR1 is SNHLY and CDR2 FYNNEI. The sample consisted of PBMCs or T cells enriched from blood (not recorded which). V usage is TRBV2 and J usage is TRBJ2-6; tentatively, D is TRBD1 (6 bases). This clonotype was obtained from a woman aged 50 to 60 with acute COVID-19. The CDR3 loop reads CASSDWTVISGANVLTF. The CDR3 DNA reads TGTGCCAGCAGTGACTGGACAGTCATCTCTGGGGCCAACGTCCTGACTTTC.